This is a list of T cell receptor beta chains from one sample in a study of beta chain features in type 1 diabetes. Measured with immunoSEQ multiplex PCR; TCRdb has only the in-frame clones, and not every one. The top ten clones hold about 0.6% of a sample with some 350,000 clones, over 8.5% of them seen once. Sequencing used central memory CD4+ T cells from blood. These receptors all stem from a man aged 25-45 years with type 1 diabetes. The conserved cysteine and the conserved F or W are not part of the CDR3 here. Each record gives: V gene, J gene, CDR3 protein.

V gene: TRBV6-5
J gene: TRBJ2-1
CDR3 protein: ASIPHGREGEQF

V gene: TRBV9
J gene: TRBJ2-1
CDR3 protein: ASSVGAGYNEQF

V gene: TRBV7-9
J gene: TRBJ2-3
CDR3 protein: ASSLAAAGGRTDTQY

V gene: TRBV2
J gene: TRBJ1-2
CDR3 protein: ASSEKGYGYT

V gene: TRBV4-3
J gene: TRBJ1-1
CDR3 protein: ASSQEYWAGEAF

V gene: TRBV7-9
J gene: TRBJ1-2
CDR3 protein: ASSTGQGTSGYT

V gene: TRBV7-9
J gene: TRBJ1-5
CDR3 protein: ASSQQTQPQH

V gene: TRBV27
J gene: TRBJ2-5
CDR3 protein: ASSRGGPGETQY

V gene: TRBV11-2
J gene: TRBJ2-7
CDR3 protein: ASSPIRGTGLGEQY

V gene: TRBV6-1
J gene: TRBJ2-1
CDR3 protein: ASRYSNNEQF

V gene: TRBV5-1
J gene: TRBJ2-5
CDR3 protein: ASSRGLVNQETQY

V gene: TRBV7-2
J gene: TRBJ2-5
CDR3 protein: ASSLPGQGGETQY

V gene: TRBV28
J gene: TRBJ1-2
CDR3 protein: ASSRQLNYGYT

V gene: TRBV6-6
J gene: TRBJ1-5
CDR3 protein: ASSDSGGGQPQH

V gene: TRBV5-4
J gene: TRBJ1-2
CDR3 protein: ASSSGQLVYGYT

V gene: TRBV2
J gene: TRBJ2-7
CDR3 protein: ASSRDSSITYEQY

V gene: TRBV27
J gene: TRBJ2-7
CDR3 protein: ASSTRGQGLAEAYEQY

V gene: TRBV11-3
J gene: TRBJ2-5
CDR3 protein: ASSFGRQETQY

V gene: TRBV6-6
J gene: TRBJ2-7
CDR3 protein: ASTQGQEQY

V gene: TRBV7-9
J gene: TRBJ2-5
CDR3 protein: ASSSDGYQETQY

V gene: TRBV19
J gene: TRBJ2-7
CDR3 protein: ASSIRHLSSYEQY

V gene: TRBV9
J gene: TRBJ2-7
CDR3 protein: ASSATGDSYEQY

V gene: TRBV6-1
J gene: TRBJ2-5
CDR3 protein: ASSEPGQSSQY

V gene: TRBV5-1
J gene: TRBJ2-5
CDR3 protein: ASSPRTSVETQY

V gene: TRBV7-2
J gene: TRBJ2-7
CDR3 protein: ASSQDSWEQY

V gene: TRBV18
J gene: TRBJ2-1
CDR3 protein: ASSPSRVRNNEQF

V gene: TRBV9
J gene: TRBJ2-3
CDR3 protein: ASSVSGGLGFGTDTQY

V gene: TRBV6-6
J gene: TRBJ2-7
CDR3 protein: ASGPSGSREQY

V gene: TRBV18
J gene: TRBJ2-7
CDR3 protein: ASSPSGSSYEQY

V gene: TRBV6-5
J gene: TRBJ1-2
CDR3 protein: ASTDYATGYGYT

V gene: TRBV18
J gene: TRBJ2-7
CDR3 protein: ASSRGQGNEQY

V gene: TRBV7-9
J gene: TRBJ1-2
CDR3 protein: ASSFLQGLHGYT

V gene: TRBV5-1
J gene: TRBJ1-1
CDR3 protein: ASSSQGVNTEAF

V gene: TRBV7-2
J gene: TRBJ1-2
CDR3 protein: ASSLGGAGAGGYT

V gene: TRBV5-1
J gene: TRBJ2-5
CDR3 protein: ASSLAATSEETQY

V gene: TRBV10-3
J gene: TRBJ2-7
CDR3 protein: AISVGTGGFYEQY

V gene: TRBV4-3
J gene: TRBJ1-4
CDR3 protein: ASSQESGRGEKLF

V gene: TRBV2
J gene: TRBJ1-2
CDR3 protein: ASSLYWEGGRGYT

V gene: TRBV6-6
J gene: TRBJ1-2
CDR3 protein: ASGVLTGSTNYGYT

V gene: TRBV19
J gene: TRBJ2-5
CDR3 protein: ATRPGGSETQY

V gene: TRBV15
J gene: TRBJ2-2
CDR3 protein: ATSPGGGLDTGELF

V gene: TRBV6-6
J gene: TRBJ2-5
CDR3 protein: ASSYDSEETQY

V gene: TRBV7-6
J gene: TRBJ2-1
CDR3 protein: ASSPNGAGSSYNEQF

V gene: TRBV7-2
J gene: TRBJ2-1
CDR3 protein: ASNLIHNEQF

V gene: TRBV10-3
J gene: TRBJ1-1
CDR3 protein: AINEGSTEAF

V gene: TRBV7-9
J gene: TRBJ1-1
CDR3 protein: ASSPMAGGRTEAF

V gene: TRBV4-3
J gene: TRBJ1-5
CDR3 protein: ASSEGQFNQPQH

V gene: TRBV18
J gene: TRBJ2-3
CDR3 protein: ASSPGTDTQY

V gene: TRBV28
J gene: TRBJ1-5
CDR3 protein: ASSIYSDQPQH

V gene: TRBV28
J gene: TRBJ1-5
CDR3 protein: ASSSAGTGRNQPQH

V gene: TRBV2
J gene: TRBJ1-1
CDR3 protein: ASQLKVMNTEAF

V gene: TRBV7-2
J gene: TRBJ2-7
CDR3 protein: ASSRDPKEEQY

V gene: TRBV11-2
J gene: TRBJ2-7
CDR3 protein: ASSRDWISYEQY

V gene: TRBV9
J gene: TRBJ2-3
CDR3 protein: ASSVDSQEGTQY

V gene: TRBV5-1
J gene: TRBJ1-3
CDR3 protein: ASSSRTGRGYGNTIY

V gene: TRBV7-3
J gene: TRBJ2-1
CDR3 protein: ASSSPGTGYNEQF

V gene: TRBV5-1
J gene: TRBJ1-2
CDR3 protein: ASSLEEGVIYGYT